The entry below gives a single TCR beta chain sequence along with its context. Its antigen remains unidentified. This sample is drawn from a study of early stage breast cancer tumors. Measured with immunoSEQ multiplex PCR; TCRdb has only the in-frame clones, and not every one. Seen here are 45,000 to 65,000 clones, around 80% observed once, and the top ten hold just under 3.5%. The CDR3 spans 14 residues. Germline assignment: CDR1 GTSNPN and CDR2 SVGIG (reference sequence). Trimming at V came to 2 bases and at J to 8 bases, leaving 7 bases not matched to a gene. Whole-study findings and limits: Tumors had around 2.5-fold higher T cell density than normal breast.

V is TRBV30 and J is TRBJ2-1, with 9 bases identical to TRBD2. The source of this sequence is a person between 35 and 49 years old with breast cancer. Sequenced sample: blood. In nucleotides, the CDR3 is TGTGCCTGGAGTAGGGGTAGCGGGAGAGATGAGCAGTTCTTC. It is translated as CAWSRGSGRDEQFF.